The clone carrying this TCR beta chain was detected a few times. Antigen specificity is unknown. This record comes from a study of OX40 agonist ivuxolimab in advanced cancers. Study outcomes and limitations: CD4+ and CD8+ blood T cells expanded clonally by week 6 at 0.1 to 3.0 mg/kg.

The CDR3 consists of 15 residues. CDR1 is LNHDA, CDR2 SQIVND, per germline (reference sequence). The V end was cut by 3 bases, the J end by 7 bases, with 15 bases between. TCRdb's copy holds only in-frame clones and misses some; the assay was immunoSEQ multiplex PCR. The sample lists about 33,000 clones; approximately 88% were seen once. The chain uses TRBV19 and TRBJ2-2; D gene uncertain. The sequencing here drew on CD4+ or CD8+ T cells sorted from blood, taken in a trial of the OX40 agonist ivuxolimab. This TCR was recovered from an adult with an advanced solid tumor such as melanoma, head and neck, liver or kidney cancer. The CDR3 is CASSIPATPSGELFF. The CDR3 nucleotides read TGTGCCAGTAGTATTCCGGCAACTCCCAGCGGGGAGCTGTTTTTT.